This T cell receptor beta chain emerged from a study of OX40 agonist ivuxolimab in advanced cancers. Data came from immunoSEQ multiplex PCR; TCRdb stores just in-frame clones and leaves some out. Of roughly 87,000 clones listed, more than 75% were seen once; the top ten hold approximately 0.7%. This clone was picked up one time. CDR1 is KGHSH, CDR2 LQKENI, per germline. The CDR3 contains 14 residues. V lost 0 bases to trimming and J lost 5 bases, with 10 bases between them. The source is an adult with an advanced solid tumor such as melanoma, head and neck, liver or kidney cancer. The rearrangement links TRBV18 to TRBJ2-5; D perhaps matches TRBD1 (5 bases). Sequencing used CD4+ or CD8+ T cells sorted from blood, obtained in a trial of the OX40 agonist ivuxolimab. Here the CDR3 reads CASSPPGSGETQYF. Here the CDR3 DNA reads TGTGCCAGCTCACCACCCGGTTCAGGGGAGACCCAGTACTTC.